This T cell receptor (beta chain) comes out of a study of blood T cell repertoires in COVID-19. On the study more broadly: The United States, Italy and Spain provided the acute and convalescent COVID-19 samples.

Trimming at V came to 3 bases and at J to 5 bases, leaving 3 bases not matched to a gene. Germline-derived CDR1 and CDR2 are DFQATT and SNEGSKA (reference sequence). The CDR3 consists of 12 residues. In the source study's methods: How many nucleated cells were present was estimated from reference gene primer amplification. Profiled with immunoSEQ multiplex PCR; TCRdb holds only in-frame clones, not every one. The DNA gave D and trimming, while V, J and clone size come from that table. The sample carries 310,000 or so clones, around 87% recorded once. The sample consisted of peripheral blood. The TCR was taken from a man between 65 and 80 years old with acute or convalescent COVID-19. The rearrangement links TRBV20-1 to TRBJ2-5, with 7 bases that match TRBD2. The CDR3 here is CSASDGGETQYF. The CDR3 bases are TGCAGTGCTAGTGACGGGGGGGAGACCCAGTACTTC.